The T cell receptor (beta chain) described here comes from a study of shared clonotypes between healthy human individuals. General observations from the study: The study drew on few donors, limiting represented genetic and exposure-history diversity. Deeper or shallower sequencing was expected to change how clonotypes are shared among donors. It was the non-shared clonotypes that had lower generation probabilities than clonotypes shared by all four donors.

Researchers ran the assay at a deep level. Data came from immunoSEQ multiplex PCR; TCRdb stores just in-frame clones and leaves some out. The repertoire holds roughly 2.2 million clones, approximately 95% seen once, with about 0.37% in the top ten. As to this clone: Its antigen is not identified.

The CDR3 consists of 16 residues. Trimming cost V 0 bases and J 2 bases; bases outside gene matches: 4. Looked up from germline, CDR1 is MGHRA and CDR2 is YSYEKL. The J gene is TRBJ1-5, the V gene TRBV4-1; TRBD1 agrees at 7 bases. The sample consisted of naive CD4+ T cells from PBMCs. Documented subset: CD45RA+ positively selected. This clonotype was obtained from a man in his late teens or twenties in good health. Some clones in this sample may be carry-over from other donors' samples. CDR3: CASSQDEGAGNQPQHF. CDR3 in DNA: TGCGCCAGCAGCCAAGATGAGGGGGCAGGCAATCAGCCCCAGCATTTT.